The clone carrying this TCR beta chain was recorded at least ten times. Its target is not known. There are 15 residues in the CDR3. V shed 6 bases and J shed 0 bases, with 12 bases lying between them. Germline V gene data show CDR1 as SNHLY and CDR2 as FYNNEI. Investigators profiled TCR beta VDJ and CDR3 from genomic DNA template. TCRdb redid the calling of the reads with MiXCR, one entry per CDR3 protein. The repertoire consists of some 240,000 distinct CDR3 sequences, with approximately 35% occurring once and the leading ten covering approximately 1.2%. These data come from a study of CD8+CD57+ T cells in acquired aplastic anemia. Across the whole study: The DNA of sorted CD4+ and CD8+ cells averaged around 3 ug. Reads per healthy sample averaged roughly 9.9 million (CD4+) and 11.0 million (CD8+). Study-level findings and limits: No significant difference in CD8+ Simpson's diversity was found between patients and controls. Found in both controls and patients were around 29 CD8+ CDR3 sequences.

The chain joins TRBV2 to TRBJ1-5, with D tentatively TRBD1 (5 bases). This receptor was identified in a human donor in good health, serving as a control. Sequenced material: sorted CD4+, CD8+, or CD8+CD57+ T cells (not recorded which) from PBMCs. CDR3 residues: CASRGTAHSNQPQHF. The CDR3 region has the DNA TGTGCCAGCAGGGGGACTGCACATAGCAATCAGCCCCAGCATTTT.